The 18 T cell receptor beta chains presented below share a single source sample, sequenced in a study of T cells in Graves' hyperthyroidism and ophthalmopathy. Template material for amplifying TCR beta CDR3 regions consisted of RNA transcripts. Initially, a first-round RT-PCR of the TCR CDR3 employed the HTBI primer set. TCRdb re-called the multiplex PCR reads with MiXCR, one entry per CDR3 protein. This sample carries hundreds of thousands of distinct CDR3 sequences, approximately 15% of them seen once, and the ten largest clones take 13% to 15%. Sequencing was carried out using blood. Source of these receptors: a woman under 30 with Graves' hyperthyroidism.

This clonotype was found many times. The chain employs TRBV20-1 and TRBJ1-5; D is unresolved. Trimming took off 3 bases at V and 7 bases at J, with 16 bases between the two ends. This CDR3 is 14 amino acids long. Germline V lookup: CDR1 DFQATT, CDR2 SNEGSKA (reference sequence). The DNA of the CDR3 is TGCAGTGCTAGCACCCCCGGGGATTTACAGCCCCAGCATTTT. The encoded protein is CSASTPGDLQPQHF.

This chain connects TRBV27 to TRBJ1-1; TRBD1 agrees at 7 bases. The junction had 7 bases not matched to a gene; V was cut back by 8 bases and J by 4 bases. Germline CDR1 reads MNHEY; CDR2 reads SMNVEV (reference sequence). CDR3 length: 13 amino acids. The CDR3 region is CASRGTAGTEAFF. The CDR3 bases are TGTGCCAGCCGAGGGACAGCGGGCACTGAAGCTTTCTTT.

J is TRBJ2-7 and V is TRBV12-5; TRBD2 matches 7 bases. With 5 bases clipped from V and 2 bases from J, the junction kept 9 bases outside the gene matches. The CDR3 consists of 15 residues. Germline CDR1 is LGHNT and CDR2 is FRNRAP. CDR3 DNA: TGTGCTAGTGGTCGCCCCCCTAGCGGCCCCTACGAGCAGTACTTC. Translated, it gives CASGRPPSGPYEQYF.

At least ten counts were recorded for this clonotype. This rearrangement joins TRBV6-1 to TRBJ2-3; D is possibly TRBD1 (5 bases). Trimming left V 1 base short and J 1 base short, with 15 bases between. This CDR3 is built from 17 residues. From germline, CDR1 is MNHNS and CDR2 SASEGT. The DNA for the CDR3 is TGTGCCAGCAGTGAAGGATTGAAAGGCAGGGGCACAGATACGCAGTATTTT. Its translation is CASSEGLKGRGTDTQYF.

V usage is TRBV10-3 and J usage is TRBJ1-1; TRBD1 matches at 9 bases. This CDR3 spans 13 amino acids. Germline CDR1 and CDR2: ENHRY and SYGVKD. After removal of 10 bases from V and 1 base from J, the junction contained 4 bases not matched to a gene. CDR3 residues: CATHRGPNTEAFF. The DNA for the CDR3 is TGTGCCACACACAGGGGGCCGAACACTGAAGCTTTCTTT.

This clonotype was seen more than once but under ten times. The rearrangement links TRBV5-4 to TRBJ1-2; D is unclear. The V end was cut by 4 bases, the J end by 8 bases, with 18 bases between. The germline V gene has CDR1 SGHNT and CDR2 YYREEE (reference sequence). The CDR3 covers 14 residues. For the CDR3, the DNA is TGTGCCAGCAGCCTCCTTCGGGGTTTAGGGGGCTACACCTTC. Its protein is CASSLLRGLGGYTF.

This clonotype has a count of ten or more. V usage is TRBV6-2 or TRBV6-3 and J usage is TRBJ2-7; no clear D. Germline V gives CDR1 MNHEY, CDR2 SVGEGT. The CDR3 extends over 13 amino acids. V was cut by 6 bases and J by 0 bases, with 9 bases left in between. The DNA of the CDR3 is TGTGCCAGCAGCAGAGGAGTCTCCTACGAGCAGTACTTC. It codes for CASSRGVSYEQYF.

CDR3 protein: CASSYSAGAAYEQYF. The CDR3, as DNA: TGTGCCAGCAGTTACTCGGCTGGGGCCGCCTACGAGCAGTACTTC. This sequence joins TRBV6-5 and TRBJ2-7, with TRBD1 as a possible D gene (5 bases). The CDR3 covers 15 residues. With 0 bases removed from V and 2 bases from J, the gap between germline ends came to 11 bases. Per the germline V gene, CDR1 is MNHEY and CDR2 is SVGAGI.

Only a few counts were recorded for this clonotype. The CDR3 sequence: CASSLGPATTDTQYF. The CDR3 coding sequence is TGTGCCAGCAGCTTGGGACCAGCGACCACAGATACGCAGTATTTT. The chain uses TRBV5-4 and TRBJ2-3; the D is unclear. This CDR3 region has 15 residues. The germline V and J ends were trimmed by 0 bases and 2 bases, with 10 bases remaining between them. The germline CDR1 and CDR2 sequences are SGHNT and YYREEE (reference sequence).

This clonotype was picked up many times. V and J are TRBV3-1 and TRBJ1-3; D unresolved. Germline V gives CDR1 LGHDT, CDR2 YNNKEL (reference sequence). The CDR3 extends over 17 amino acids. Trimming left V 3 bases short and J 0 bases short, with 15 bases between. Here the CDR3 reads CASSQLAGELSGNTIYF. CDR3 nucleotides: TGTGCCAGCAGCCAGCTGGCCGGGGAACTCTCTGGAAACACCATATATTTT.

There are many counts of this clonotype. The chain has TRBV9 and TRBJ2-1, with no clear D. From germline, CDR1 is SGDLS and CDR2 YYNGEE. Trimming removed 0 bases at V and 5 bases at J, with 12 bases between. The CDR3 length is 15 residues. The CDR3 DNA reads as TGTGCCAGCAGCGTAGCGACGCTGTTGGACAATGAGCAGTTCTTC. Protein: CASSVATLLDNEQFF.

Remarks on this clonotype: Compared with germline, one end of the junction differs, possibly owing to a read error. This chain links TRBV5-1 with TRBJ2-3, with 10 bases aligning to TRBD2. There are 15 residues in the CDR3. Germline assignment: CDR1 SGHRS and CDR2 YFSETQ. The CDR3, as DNA: TGCGCCAGCAGTCCACTAGCGGGGTCCACAGATGCGCAGTATTTT. Translation gives CASSPLAGSTDAQYF.

The J gene is TRBJ1-4, the V gene TRBV6-1; 7 nucleotides agree with TRBD1. The CDR3 contains 14 residues. Germline assignment: CDR1 MNHNS and CDR2 SASEGT. The trim removed 8 bases at V and 6 bases at J, leaving 9 bases unmatched. The CDR3 reads CASSGTDSDEKLFF. CDR3 DNA: TGTGCCAGCTCAGGGACAGACTCTGATGAAAAACTGTTTTTT.

A few counts support this clonotype. The genes are TRBV4-1 and TRBJ2-7; 7 bases fit TRBD2. The CDR3 loop spans 14 amino acids. V trimming: 3 bases; J trimming: 0 bases; junction bases outside the gene matches: 2. The V gene's germline CDR1 is MGHRA and CDR2 YSYEKL. CDR3: CASSQGGFSYEQYF. The CDR3 region has the DNA TGCGCCAGCAGCCAGGGGGGGTTCTCCTACGAGCAGTACTTC.

This clonotype has ten or more counts. The rearrangement links TRBV7-9 to TRBJ2-7, with D perhaps matching TRBD1 (6 bases). Trimming shortened V by 6 bases and J by 4 bases, and 16 bases separated the two germline ends. Germline CDR1 SEHNR, CDR2 FQNEAQ (reference sequence). The CDR3 runs 14 residues. The DNA of the CDR3 is TGTGCCAGCAGTCCACAGGGATCACGGTACGAGCAGTACTTC. The encoded protein is CASSPQGSRYEQYF.

This clonotype has ten or more counts. This chain uses TRBV18 with TRBJ2-2, with D possibly matching TRBD1 (5 bases). Trimming removed 3 bases from V and 5 bases from J, with 7 bases in between. CDR1 and CDR2 (germline): KGHSH, LQKENI. The CDR3 contains 13 residues. CDR3 loop: CASSPTATGELFF. Written as DNA, the CDR3 is TGTGCCAGCTCACCGACAGCTACCGGGGAGCTGTTTTTT. Together with reference TRBV18 and TRBJ2-2, the CDR3 gives the full variable domain: NAGVMQNPRHLVRRRGQEARLRCSPMKGHSHVYWYRQLPEEGLKFMVYLQKENIIDESGMPKERFSAEFPKEGPSILRIQQVVRGDSAAYFCASSPTATGELFFGEGSRLTVL.

The sample holds many counts of this clonotype. The CDR3: CASSRRRGLAGGSSYNEQFF. The CDR3 DNA follows: TGTGCCAGCAGCCGTCGGAGGGGACTAGCGGGGGGCAGCTCCTACAATGAGCAGTTCTTC. J is TRBJ2-1 and V is TRBV14; 15 nucleotides align to TRBD2. This CDR3 is 20 amino acids long. CDR1 and CDR2 from the germline V gene are SGHDN and FVKESK. Germline trimming cut 4 bases from V and 0 bases from J; bases unmatched to any gene: 10.

Ten or more counts support this clonotype. This chain connects TRBV12-3 or TRBV12-4 to TRBJ1-2; TRBD1 is a possible D gene (6 bases). This CDR3 comprises 17 residues. V lost 5 bases and J lost 2, with 21 bases in between. The CDR3 spells CASSPGAMGGANYGYTF. For the CDR3, the DNA is TGTGCCAGCAGTCCCGGGGCTATGGGGGGCGCAAACTATGGCTACACCTTC.